This T cell receptor beta chain was recovered during a study of blood T cell repertoires in COVID-19. In terms of age and location, participants ranged from about 18 to 90 years and lived in about 25 US areas. Symptom resolution, clearance, or two negative PCRs marked donors in Cohort 3 as recovered. Authors' methods: The assay estimated nucleated cells by amplifying reference gene primers. Assay: immunoSEQ multiplex PCR; the TCRdb copy retains only in-frame clones and omits some. V and J calls and clone size are those listed in that table; D and trimming were worked out from the DNA. The sample carries approximately 290,000 clones, approximately 85% recorded once. Trimming took 4 bases from V and 5 from J; bases not matched to a gene: 7. This CDR3 comprises 15 residues. The V gene's germline CDR1 is MNHEY and CDR2 SVGEGT.

What was sequenced was PBMCs or T cells enriched from blood (not recorded which). This TCR came from a woman aged 25 to 45 who had recovered from COVID-19. V usage is TRBV6-2 or TRBV6-3 and J usage is TRBJ1-5, with 8 bases that match TRBD1. The CDR3 nucleotides read TGTGCCAGCAGTTGGGAGGGACAGGCTTATCAGCCCCAGCATTTT. Translated, it gives CASSWEGQAYQPQHF.